This T cell receptor (beta chain) was observed in a study of cytomegalovirus exposure and HLA in healthy donors. Remarks on this clone: Its antigen is not identified.

Overall study results and limits: In vitro work confirmed that a few CMV-associated chains recognize CMV antigens. Per published reports, the classifier diagnosed cytomegalovirus status with high specificity and sensitivity. V- and J-gene trimming of TCR beta was linked (in a later analysis) to a missense DCLRE1C variant. The majority of CMV-associated TCR beta chains were reported as apparently HLA-restricted in a later analysis.

Primers included in the PCR were 60 Vbeta and 13 Jbeta primers. Produced via immunoSEQ multiplex PCR; TCRdb's table is partial and in-frame only. The profile shows 150,000 or so clones, approximately 81% of them singletons. The CDR3 runs to 14 residues. Between the trimmed V and J ends, which lost 1 base and 0 bases, there was a span of 7 bases. In germline, CDR1 is SGHTS, CDR2 YDEGEE. The source material was PBMCs. This TCR was recovered from a man aged 30 to 45 in good health and CMV-seronegative. This chain joins TRBV5-8 and TRBJ1-1; D is unclear. This CDR3 reads CASSLSRLNTEAFF. The DNA for the CDR3 is TGTGCCAGCAGCTTGAGCCGCTTGAACACTGAAGCTTTCTTT. The full variable domain, with the rest looked up from reference TRBV5-8 and TRBJ1-1, is EAGVTQSPTHLIKTRGQQATLRCSPISGHTSVYWYQQALGLGLQFLLWYDEGEERNRGNFPPRFSGRQFPNYSSELNVNALELEDSALYLCASSLSRLNTEAFFGQGTRLTVV.